The clone carrying this T cell receptor (beta chain) has ten or more counts. Its matching antigen is unknown. Regions amplified from RNA transcripts were the TCR beta CDR3 regions. Researchers ran a first-round RT-PCR on the TCR CDR3 using the HTBI primer set. TCRdb reanalysed the multiplex PCR reads using MiXCR and keeps one entry per CDR3 protein. The repertoire consists of approximately 640,000 distinct CDR3 sequences, with approximately 15% occurring once and the leading ten covering about 14%. Germline loops: CDR1 SGHRS, CDR2 YFSETQ. The CDR3 consists of 15 residues. Trimming at V came to 4 bases and at J to 8 bases, leaving 11 bases not matched to a gene. The sample comes from a study of T cells in Graves' hyperthyroidism and ophthalmopathy. General study findings and limits: Most expanded thyroid clonotypes above 0.001 also appeared in blood.

This chain uses TRBV5-1 with TRBJ2-7, with 11 bases identical to TRBD2. The sequenced sample consisted of blood. The TCR originated in a middle-aged man with Graves' hyperthyroidism. For the CDR3, the DNA is TGCGCCAGCAGCCCACCCGGGACTAGCGGTTTCAAGCAGTACTTC. It translates to CASSPPGTSGFKQYF.